The clone carrying this T cell receptor beta chain turned up a few times. In the PCR, 60 Vbeta and 13 Jbeta primers were used. Produced via immunoSEQ multiplex PCR; TCRdb's table is partial and in-frame only. The data show 170,000 or so clones, around 80% seen once. There are 13 residues in the CDR3. V lost 5 bases, J lost 3 bases, and 2 bases stayed unmatched. Per the germline V gene, CDR1 is MNHEY and CDR2 is SMNVEV (reference sequence). The data were taken from a study of cytomegalovirus exposure and HLA in healthy donors. V usage is TRBV27 and J usage is TRBJ1-2; 8 nucleotides align to TRBD1. The sequence was obtained from a woman aged 40-49 years in good health and CMV-seronegative. Sequencing was done on a sample of PBMCs. Written as DNA, the CDR3 is TGTGCCAGCAGTGCGGACAGGGACTATGGCTACACCTTC. Protein: CASSADRDYGYTF.